A single T cell receptor (beta chain) is shown here with its context. This clonotype was detected many times. Its recognized antigen is unknown. One base away there is no much larger clone; base qualities are not given. The data originate from a study of CD8 T cells in ankylosing spondylitis (TCRdb year 2017). Looking at the study overall: The study set out to find disease-linked TCR variants by profiling T cell receptor beta repertoires in ankylosing spondylitis patients and healthy donors. The whole study cohort included some 100 healthy donors and over 20 ankylosing spondylitis patients. Samples of peripheral blood were taken, and for ankylosing spondylitis patients, synovial fluid was collected as well.

V is shortened by 4 bases, J by 1 base, and the region joining them spans 4 bases. CDR1 and CDR2, looked up from the germline V gene, are SQVTM and ANQGSEA. From its cysteine to its phenylalanine, the CDR3 spans 11 amino acids. The only DNA kept is the CDR3, 33 bases in frame from the first base. Study-level results and caveats: In peripheral blood, the disease-linked clones were found at relatively low frequencies and had a CD8+ phenotype. The disease-linked clones were reported as significantly enriched in matched synovial fluid samples from ankylosing spondylitis patients. A TCR beta motif of several highly homologous amino acid variants appeared characteristic of blood from ankylosing spondylitis patients. Some of the motif variants had been reported before in the synovial fluid and blood of reactive arthritis patients, a finding that suggests common disease-initiation mechanisms.

Instrument used: Illumina HiSeq 2500. Quantitative 5'-RACE with molecular barcodes was the method used to prepare the TCR beta libraries. From the authors' description of their analysis: Disease-linked TCR variants were identified with a new computational method built on a probabilistic model of VDJ rearrangement. Clones were called with MiXCR by TCRdb after fastp trimmed the public reads at Q25, and only in-frame beta chains were retained. CDR3 protein sequences are deduplicated, and each keeps its most common genes and DNA. The V and J calls and clone size come from TCRdb's table, not from the authors' own analysis. The sample profile shows 240,000 or so distinct CDR3 sequences; 8.6% of them were found once. 6.5% to 7% of the sample rests with the top ten.

This clonotype was obtained from a male donor with ankylosing spondylitis or in good health (not recorded which). Sequenced sample: blood, either unsorted or a sorted T cell fraction (not recorded which). The chain employs TRBV29-1 and TRBJ1-1, with no D gene named confidently. The DNA sequence is TGCAGCGTTGTTTCGAACACTGAAGCTTTCTTT. This is translated as CSVVSNTEAFF.